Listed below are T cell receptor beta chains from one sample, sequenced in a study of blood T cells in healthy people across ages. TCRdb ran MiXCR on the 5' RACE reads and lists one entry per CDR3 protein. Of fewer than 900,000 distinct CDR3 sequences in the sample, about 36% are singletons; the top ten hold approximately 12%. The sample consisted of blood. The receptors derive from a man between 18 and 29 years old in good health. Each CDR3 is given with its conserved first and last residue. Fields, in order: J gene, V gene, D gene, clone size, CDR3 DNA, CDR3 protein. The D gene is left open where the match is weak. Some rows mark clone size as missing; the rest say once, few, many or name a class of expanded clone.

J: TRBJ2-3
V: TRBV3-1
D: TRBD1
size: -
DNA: TGTGCCAGCAGGTGGACAGGGGAAGATACGCAGTATTTT
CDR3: CASRWTGEDTQYF

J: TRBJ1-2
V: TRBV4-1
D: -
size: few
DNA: TGCGCCAGCAGCCAAGAGCGAGACTATGGCTACACCTTC
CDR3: CASSQERDYGYTF

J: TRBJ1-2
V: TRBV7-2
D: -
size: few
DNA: TGTGCCAGCAGCTTAAATCCGGGGGCCGGCTATGGCTACACCTTC
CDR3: CASSLNPGAGYGYTF

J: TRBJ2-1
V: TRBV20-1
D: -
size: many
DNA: TGCAGTGTACGGCTGAGCGGTTACAATGAGCAGTTCTTC
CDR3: CSVRLSGYNEQFF

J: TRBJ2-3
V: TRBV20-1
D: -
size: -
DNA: TGCAGTGCTAGCCTGGCAGGGCTAAAAGATACGCAGTATTTT
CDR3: CSASLAGLKDTQYF

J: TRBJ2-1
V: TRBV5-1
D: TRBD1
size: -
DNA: TGCGCCAGCAGCTGGACAGGGGGCGCGGGGAATGAGCAGTTCTTC
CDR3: CASSWTGGAGNEQFF

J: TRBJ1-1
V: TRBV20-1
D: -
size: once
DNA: TGCAGTGCTAGCCCCCCCACTGAAGCTTTCTTT
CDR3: CSASPPTEAFF

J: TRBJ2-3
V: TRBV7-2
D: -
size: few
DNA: TGTGCCAGCAGCTTAGGGCAGTTTAGCACAGATACGCAGTATTTT
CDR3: CASSLGQFSTDTQYF

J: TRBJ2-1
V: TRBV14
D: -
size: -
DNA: TGTGCCAGCAGCCCAGGTGGGGGCCTCTCCTACAATGAGCAGTTCTTC
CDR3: CASSPGGGLSYNEQFF

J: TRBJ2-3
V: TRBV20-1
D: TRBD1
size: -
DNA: TGCAGGGGCGGACAGGGGAGGTCAGATACGCAGTATTTT
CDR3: CRGGQGRSDTQYF

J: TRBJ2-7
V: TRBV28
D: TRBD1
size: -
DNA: TGTGCCAGCAGACCTCCAGGGGGCCCCTACAATGAGCAGTACTTC
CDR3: CASRPPGGPYNEQYF

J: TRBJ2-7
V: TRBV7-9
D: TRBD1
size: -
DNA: TGTGCCAGCAGCCGCGACAGGGAGCGTTACGAGCAGTACTTC
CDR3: CASSRDRERYEQYF

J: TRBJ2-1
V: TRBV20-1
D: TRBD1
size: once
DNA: TGCAGTGCTGGCAAGACAGGGGGGTATGAGCAGTTCTTC
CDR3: CSAGKTGGYEQFF

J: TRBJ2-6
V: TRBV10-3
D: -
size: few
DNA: TGTGCCATCAGTGACAGGGGCGGGGACTCTGGGGCCAACGTCCTGACTTTC
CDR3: CAISDRGGDSGANVLTF

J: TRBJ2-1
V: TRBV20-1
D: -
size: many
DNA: TGCAGTGCTAGAGCCCGCTCCTACAATGAGCAGTTCTTC
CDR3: CSARARSYNEQFF

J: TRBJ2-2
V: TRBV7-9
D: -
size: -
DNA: TGTGCCAGCAGCTTATTGGTCACCGGGGAGCTGTTTTTT
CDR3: CASSLLVTGELFF

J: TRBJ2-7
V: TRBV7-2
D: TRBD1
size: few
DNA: TGTGCCAGCAGCTTAGCGACGACAGGGTGGGACGAGCAGTACTTC
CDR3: CASSLATTGWDEQYF

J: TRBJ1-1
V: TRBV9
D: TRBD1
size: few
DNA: TGTGCCAGCAGCTCGGGACAGGAGACTGAAGCTTTCTTT
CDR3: CASSSGQETEAFF

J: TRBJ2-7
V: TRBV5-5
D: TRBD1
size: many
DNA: TGTGCCAGCAGCGAGACAGGGCGCGAGCAGTACTTC
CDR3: CASSETGREQYF

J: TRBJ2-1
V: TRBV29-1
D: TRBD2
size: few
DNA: TGCAGCGTTGTTGCGGGGGGACCTAACAATGAGCAGTTCTTC
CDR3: CSVVAGGPNNEQFF

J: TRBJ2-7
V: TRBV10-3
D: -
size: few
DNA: TGTGCCATCAGTGAACGGCCAACCCCCTTGGGTGAGCAGTACTTC
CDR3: CAISERPTPLGEQYF

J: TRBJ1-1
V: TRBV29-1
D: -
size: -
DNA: TGCAGCGTTGTCGTCCAGGCCCGACGGACTGAAGCTTTCTTT
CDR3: CSVVVQARRTEAFF

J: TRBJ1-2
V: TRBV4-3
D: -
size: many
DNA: TGCGCCAGCAGTCAGGGTTACTATGGCTACACCTTC
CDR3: CASSQGYYGYTF

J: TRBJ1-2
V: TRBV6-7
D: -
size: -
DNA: TGTGCCAGCAGTTACGATTATTTGGACTTCTATGGCTACACCTTC
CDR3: CASSYDYLDFYGYTF